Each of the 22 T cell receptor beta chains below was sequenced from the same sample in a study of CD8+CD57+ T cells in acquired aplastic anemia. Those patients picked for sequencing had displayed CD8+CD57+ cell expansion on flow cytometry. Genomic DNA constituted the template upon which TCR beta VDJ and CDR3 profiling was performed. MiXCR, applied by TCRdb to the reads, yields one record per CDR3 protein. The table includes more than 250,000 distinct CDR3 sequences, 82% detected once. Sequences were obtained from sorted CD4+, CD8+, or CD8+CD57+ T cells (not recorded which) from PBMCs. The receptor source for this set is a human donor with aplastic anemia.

The CDR3 protein is CASSMGPGREAEQYF. In DNA form, the CDR3 reads TGTGCCAGTAGTATGGGCCCCGGGAGGGAAGCCGAGCAGTACTTC. This chain connects TRBV19 to TRBJ2-7; TRBD2 matches 8 bases. The CDR3 sequence is 15 residues long. The V gene end was trimmed by 3 bases and the J gene end by 6 bases; junction bases not matched to a gene: 10. CDR1 is LNHDA, CDR2 SQIVND, per germline (reference sequence).

This CDR3 reads CASRGVGGVDTEAFF. The CDR3 coding sequence is TGTGCCAGCAGGGGGGTGGGGGGCGTCGACACTGAAGCTTTCTTT. This chain joins TRBV2 and TRBJ1-1; the D gene is possibly TRBD1 (6 bases). Germline CDR1 SNHLY, CDR2 FYNNEI. This CDR3 is built from 15 residues. V gave up 6 bases and J gave up 3 bases, with 17 bases separating them.

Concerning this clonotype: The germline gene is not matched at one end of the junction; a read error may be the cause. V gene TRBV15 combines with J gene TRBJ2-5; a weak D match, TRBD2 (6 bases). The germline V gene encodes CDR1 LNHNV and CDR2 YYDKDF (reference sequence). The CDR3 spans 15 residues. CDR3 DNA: TGTGCCACCAGCGCGCGGGACTGGATCACAGATACGCAGTATTTC. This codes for CATSARDWITDTQYF.

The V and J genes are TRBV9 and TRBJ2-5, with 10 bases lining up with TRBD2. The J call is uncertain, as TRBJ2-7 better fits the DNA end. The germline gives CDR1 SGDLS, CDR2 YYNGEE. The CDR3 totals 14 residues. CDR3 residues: CATTPGLAPYEQYF. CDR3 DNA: TGTGCCACCACCCCGGGACTAGCGCCCTACGAGCAGTACTTC.

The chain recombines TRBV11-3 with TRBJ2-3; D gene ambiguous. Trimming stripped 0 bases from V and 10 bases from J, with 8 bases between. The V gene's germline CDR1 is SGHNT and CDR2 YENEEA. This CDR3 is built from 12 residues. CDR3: CASSLDPNAQYF. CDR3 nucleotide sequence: TGTGCCAGCAGCTTAGATCCGAATGCGCAGTATTTT.

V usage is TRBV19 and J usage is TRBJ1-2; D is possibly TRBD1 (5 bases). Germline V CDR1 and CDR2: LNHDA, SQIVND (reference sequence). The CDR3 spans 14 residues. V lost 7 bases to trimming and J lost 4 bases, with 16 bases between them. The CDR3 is CASTPSGRAYGYTF. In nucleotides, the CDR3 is TGTGCCAGTACTCCCTCTGGCAGGGCCTATGGCTACACCTTC.

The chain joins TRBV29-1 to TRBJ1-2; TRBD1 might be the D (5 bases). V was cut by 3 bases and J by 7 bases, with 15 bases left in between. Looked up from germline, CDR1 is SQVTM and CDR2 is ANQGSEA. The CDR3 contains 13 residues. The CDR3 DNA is TGCAGCGTTGAGGGGCAGCCCGGAGGTGGCTACACCTTC. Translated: CSVEGQPGGGYTF.

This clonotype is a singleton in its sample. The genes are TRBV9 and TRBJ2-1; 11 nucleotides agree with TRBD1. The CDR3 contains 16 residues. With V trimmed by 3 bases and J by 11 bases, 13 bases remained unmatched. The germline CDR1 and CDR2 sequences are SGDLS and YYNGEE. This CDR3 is CASSDGTGGRPQQQFF. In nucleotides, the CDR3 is TGTGCCAGCAGCGACGGGACAGGGGGAAGGCCCCAGCAGCAGTTCTTC.

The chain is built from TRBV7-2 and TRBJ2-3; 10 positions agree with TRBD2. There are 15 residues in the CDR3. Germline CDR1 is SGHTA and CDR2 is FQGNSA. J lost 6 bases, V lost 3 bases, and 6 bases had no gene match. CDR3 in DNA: TGTGCCAGCAGCTTGCAGCGGGGGGGCCTGGATACGCAGTATTTT. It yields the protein CASSLQRGGLDTQYF.

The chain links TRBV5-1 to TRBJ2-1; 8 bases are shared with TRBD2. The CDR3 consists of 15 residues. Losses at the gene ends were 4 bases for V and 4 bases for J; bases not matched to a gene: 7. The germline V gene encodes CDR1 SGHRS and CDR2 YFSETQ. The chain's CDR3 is CASSLGREGYNEQFF. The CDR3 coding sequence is TGCGCCAGCAGCCTAGGCCGGGAGGGGTACAATGAGCAGTTCTTC. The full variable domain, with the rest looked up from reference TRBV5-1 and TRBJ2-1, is KAGVTQTPRYLIKTRGQQVTLSCSPISGHRSVSWYQQTPGQGLQFLFEYFSETQRNKGNFPGRFSGRQFSNSRSEMNVSTLELGDSALYLCASSLGREGYNEQFFGPGTRLTVL.

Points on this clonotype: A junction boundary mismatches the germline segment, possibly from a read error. CDR3 in DNA: TGTGCCACCAGTAGTGGCTCCGGGAAAGAGACGGAGCACTTC. Protein sequence: CATSSGSGKETEHF. The chain carries TRBV9 and TRBJ2-5, with a possible D match to TRBD2 (5 bases). From germline, CDR1 is SGDLS and CDR2 YYNGEE. The CDR3 length is 14 residues.

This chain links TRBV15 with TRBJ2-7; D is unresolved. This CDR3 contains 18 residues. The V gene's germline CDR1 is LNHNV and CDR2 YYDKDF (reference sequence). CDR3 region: CATSRDPSQKTQSFEQYV. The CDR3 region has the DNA TGTGCCACCAGCAGGGACCCCAGCCAGAAAACCCAGTCCTTCGAGCAGTACGTC.

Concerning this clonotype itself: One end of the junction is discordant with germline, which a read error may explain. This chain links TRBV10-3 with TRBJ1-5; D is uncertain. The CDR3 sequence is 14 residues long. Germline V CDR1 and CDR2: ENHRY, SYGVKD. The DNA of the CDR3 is TGTGCCATCAGGGAAGGTTCGAGCAATCAGCCCCAGCACTTT. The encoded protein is CAIREGSSNQPQHF.

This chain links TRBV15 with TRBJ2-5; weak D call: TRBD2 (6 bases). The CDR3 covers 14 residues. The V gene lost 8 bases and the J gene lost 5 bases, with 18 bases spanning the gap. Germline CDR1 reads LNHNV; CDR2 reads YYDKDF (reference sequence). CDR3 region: CATGRGSGHETQYF. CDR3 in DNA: TGTGCCACCGGAAGAGGCAGCGGGCACGAGACCCAGTACTTC.

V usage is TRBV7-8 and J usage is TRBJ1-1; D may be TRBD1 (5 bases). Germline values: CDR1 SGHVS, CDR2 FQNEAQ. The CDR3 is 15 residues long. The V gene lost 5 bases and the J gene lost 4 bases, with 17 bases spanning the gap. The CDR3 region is CASSAGWGWGTEAFF. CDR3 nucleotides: TGTGCCAGCAGCGCCGGTTGGGGGTGGGGCACTGAAGCTTTCTTT.

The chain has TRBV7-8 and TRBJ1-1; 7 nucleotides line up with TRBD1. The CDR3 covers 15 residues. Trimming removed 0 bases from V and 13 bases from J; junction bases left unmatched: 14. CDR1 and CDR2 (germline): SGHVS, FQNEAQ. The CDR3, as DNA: TGTGCCAGCAGCTTAGCGCGGACAGGCAACACGCAATATTTCTTT. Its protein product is CASSLARTGNTQYFF.

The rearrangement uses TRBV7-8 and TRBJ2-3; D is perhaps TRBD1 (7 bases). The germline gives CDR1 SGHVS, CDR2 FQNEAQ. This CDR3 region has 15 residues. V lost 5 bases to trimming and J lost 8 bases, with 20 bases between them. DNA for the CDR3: TGTGCCAGCAGCGTAGTGGCAGGGGGGCCAGTTACGCAGTATTTT. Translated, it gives CASSVVAGGPVTQYF.

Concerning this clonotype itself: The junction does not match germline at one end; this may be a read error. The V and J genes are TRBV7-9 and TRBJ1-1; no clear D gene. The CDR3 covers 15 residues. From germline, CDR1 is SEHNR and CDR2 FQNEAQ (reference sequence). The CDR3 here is CASSLDMSGKTEAFF. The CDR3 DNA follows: TGTGCCAGCAGCTTAGATATGAGCGGGAAGACTGAAGCGTTCTTT.

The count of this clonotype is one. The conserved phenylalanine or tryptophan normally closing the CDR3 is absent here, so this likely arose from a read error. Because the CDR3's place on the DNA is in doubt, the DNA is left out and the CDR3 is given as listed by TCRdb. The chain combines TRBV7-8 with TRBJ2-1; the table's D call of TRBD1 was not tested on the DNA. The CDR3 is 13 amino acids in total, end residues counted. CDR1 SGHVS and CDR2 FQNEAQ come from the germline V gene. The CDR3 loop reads CASSSGVTGTALS.

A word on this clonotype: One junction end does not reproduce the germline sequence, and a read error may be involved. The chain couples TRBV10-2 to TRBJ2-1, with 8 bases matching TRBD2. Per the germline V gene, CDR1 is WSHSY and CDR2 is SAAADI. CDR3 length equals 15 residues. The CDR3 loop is CASSRLSGGNNKQYF. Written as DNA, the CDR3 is TGCGCCAGCAGCAGACTAAGCGGGGGCAACAATAAGCAGTATTTC.

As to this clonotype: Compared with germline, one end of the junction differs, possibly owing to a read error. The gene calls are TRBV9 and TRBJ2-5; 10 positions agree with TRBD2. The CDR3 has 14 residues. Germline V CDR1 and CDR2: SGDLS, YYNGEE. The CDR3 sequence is CASSGGLAETDTHF. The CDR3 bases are TGTGCCAGCAGCGGAGGACTAGCGGAAACAGATACGCACTTC.

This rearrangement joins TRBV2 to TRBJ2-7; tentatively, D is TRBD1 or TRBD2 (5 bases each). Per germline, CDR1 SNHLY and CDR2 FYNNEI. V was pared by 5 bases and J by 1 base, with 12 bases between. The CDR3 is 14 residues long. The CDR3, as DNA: TGTGCCAGCAGTTTGGGGGTGGGGTCCTACGAGCAGTACTTC. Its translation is CASSLGVGSYEQYF.